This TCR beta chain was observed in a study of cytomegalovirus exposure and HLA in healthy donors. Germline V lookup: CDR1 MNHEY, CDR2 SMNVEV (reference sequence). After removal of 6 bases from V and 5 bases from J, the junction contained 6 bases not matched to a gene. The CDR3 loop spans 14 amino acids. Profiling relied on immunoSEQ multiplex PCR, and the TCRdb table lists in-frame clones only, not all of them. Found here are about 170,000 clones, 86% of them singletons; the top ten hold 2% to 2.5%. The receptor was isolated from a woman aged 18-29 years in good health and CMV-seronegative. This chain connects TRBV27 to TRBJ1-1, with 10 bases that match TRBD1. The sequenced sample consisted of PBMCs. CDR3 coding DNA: TGTGCCAGCAGGGACAGGGGGGTTGGTACTGAAGCTTTCTTT. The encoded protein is CASRDRGVGTEAFF.